Listed here is a single T cell receptor beta chain. Antigen specificity is unknown. With 7 bases removed from V and 6 bases from J, the gap between germline ends came to 16 bases. This CDR3 comprises 14 residues. The source of the sample is a study of T-cell memory formation after mild COVID-19. Looking at the study overall: TCR clusters were largely donor specific. Overall study results and limits: From day 15 to 85, contracting clones were balanced between CD4 and CD8, whereas later expanders leaned toward CD4+. What remained unconfirmed was the SARS-CoV-2 specificity of second-wave clones peaking on day 37.

With constant-segment primers, 5'RACE yielded cDNA libraries of TCR alpha and TCR beta that carried sample barcodes and UMIs. TCRdb reprocessed the 5' RACE reads with MiXCR, giving one entry per CDR3 protein. The sample consists of 350,000 or so distinct CDR3 sequences, approximately 12% of them appearing once. The source material was PBMCs or a T cell subset sorted from them (not recorded which). This sequence originates from a man younger than 35 who had mild COVID-19 (a few samples of this study predate the infection). Cell type and time point are not known. The chain recombines TRBV12-3 or TRBV12-4 with TRBJ2-1; no definite D call. This CDR3 reads CASKFGYAPNEQFF. CDR3 coding DNA: TGTGCCAGCAAGTTTGGGTACGCCCCCAATGAGCAGTTCTTC.